These 2 T cell receptor beta chains came from one sample sequenced in a study of patients and donors after allogeneic stem cell transplantation. TCRdb reprocessed the RT-PCR reads with MiXCR, giving one entry per CDR3 protein. The repertoire holds 920,000 or so distinct CDR3 sequences, more than 15% seen once, with roughly 6.4% in the top ten. The sequencing sample was made of blood, either unsorted or a sorted T cell fraction (not recorded which). These TCRs come from a human donor who was either an allogeneic HSCT recipient or a stem cell or donor lymphocyte infusion donor (not recorded which). It is not recorded whose cells these are; they may come from a transplant donor.

In this sample, this clonotype turned up a few times. The J gene is TRBJ2-3, the V gene TRBV29-1, with 11 bases aligning to TRBD2. Per the germline V gene, CDR1 is SQVTM and CDR2 is ANQGSEA. The CDR3 is 14 amino acids. V was clipped by 6 bases and J by 5 bases; unmatched bases: 7. CDR3 sequence: CSVSLLAGVDTQYF. The CDR3 DNA is TGCAGCGTCTCCTTACTAGCGGGAGTAGATACGCAGTATTTT.

This clonotype was picked up a small number of times. This chain joins TRBV6-5 and TRBJ1-2; no clear D. There are 13 residues in the CDR3. Trimming shortened V by 0 bases and J by 7 bases, and 9 bases separated the two germline ends. Germline V lookup: CDR1 MNHEY, CDR2 SVGAGI. CDR3 sequence: CASSYSRHIGYTF. Written as DNA, the CDR3 is TGTGCCAGCAGTTACTCCAGACATATTGGCTACACCTTC.